This T cell receptor beta chain came from a study of T cell responses to AZD1222 COVID-19 vaccine. Study findings and constraints: Every sample of the repertoires postdated the peak T cell response. Donors in the cohort were predominantly white British and more often female, and clonal diversity was possibly underestimated.

This CDR3 region has 15 residues. The V gene end was trimmed by 7 bases and the J gene end by 1 base; junction bases not matched to a gene: 5. Germline V gene lookup returns CDR1 MNHEY and CDR2 SVGAGI. Profiling relied on immunoSEQ multiplex PCR, and the TCRdb table lists in-frame clones only, not all of them. The table lists about 130,000 clones, less than 95% of them singletons. Details on this clone: Its antigen remains unknown.

Sequences were derived from peripheral blood, sampled on day 0 of MenACWY control vaccination. The sequence was collected from an adult in good health. The chain combines TRBV6-5 with TRBJ1-5, with 9 bases fitting TRBD1. CDR3: CASTRDRASNQPQHF. CDR3 bases: TGTGCCAGCACCCGGGACAGGGCGAGCAATCAGCCCCAGCATTTT.